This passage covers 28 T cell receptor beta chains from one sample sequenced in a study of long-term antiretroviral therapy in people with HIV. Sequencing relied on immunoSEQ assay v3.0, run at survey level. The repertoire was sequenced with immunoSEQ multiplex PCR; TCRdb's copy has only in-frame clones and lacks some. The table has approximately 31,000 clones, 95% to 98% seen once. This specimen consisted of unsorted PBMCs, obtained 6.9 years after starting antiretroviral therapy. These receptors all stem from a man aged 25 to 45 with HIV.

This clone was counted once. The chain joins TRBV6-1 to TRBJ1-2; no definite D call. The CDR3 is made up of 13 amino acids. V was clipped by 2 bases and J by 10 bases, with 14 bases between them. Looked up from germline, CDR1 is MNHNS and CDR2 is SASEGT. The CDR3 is CASSEIIGSVYTF. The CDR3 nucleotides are TGTGCCAGCAGTGAAATCATAGGGTCCGTCTACACCTTC.

CDR3 protein: CASSLIRGLGDEQFF. CDR3 DNA sequence: TGTGCCAGCAGTCTCATCCGGGGTTTAGGCGATGAGCAGTTCTTC. The rearrangement uses TRBV27 and TRBJ2-1; a weak D match, TRBD2 (5 bases). This CDR3 region has 15 residues. Germline loops: CDR1 MNHEY, CDR2 SMNVEV (reference sequence). Trimming took 5 bases from V and 8 from J, leaving 19 bases between them.

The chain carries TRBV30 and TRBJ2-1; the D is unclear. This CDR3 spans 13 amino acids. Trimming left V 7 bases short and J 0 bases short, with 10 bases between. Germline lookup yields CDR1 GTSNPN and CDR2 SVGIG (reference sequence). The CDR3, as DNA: TGTGCCTCATTTCCCCTCTCCTACAATGAGCAGTTCTTC. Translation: CASFPLSYNEQFF.

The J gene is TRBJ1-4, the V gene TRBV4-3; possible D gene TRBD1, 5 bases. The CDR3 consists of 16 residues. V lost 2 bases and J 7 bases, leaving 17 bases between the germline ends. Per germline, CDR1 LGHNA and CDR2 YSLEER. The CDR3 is CASSQTRAGGSEKLFF. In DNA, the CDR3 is TGCGCCAGCAGCCAAACGAGGGCGGGGGGGTCTGAAAAACTGTTTTTT.

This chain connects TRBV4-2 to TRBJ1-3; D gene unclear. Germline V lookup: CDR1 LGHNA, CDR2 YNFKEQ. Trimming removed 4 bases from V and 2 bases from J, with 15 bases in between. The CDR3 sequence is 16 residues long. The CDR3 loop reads CASSLSREVTGNTIYF. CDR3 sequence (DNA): TGTGCCAGCAGCCTTTCCCGGGAGGTCACTGGAAACACCATATATTTT.

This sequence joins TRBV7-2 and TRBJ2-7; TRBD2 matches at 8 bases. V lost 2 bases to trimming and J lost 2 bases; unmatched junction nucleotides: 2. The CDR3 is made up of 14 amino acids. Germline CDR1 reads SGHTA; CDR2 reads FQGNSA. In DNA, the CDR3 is TGTGCCAGCAGCTTAAGCGGGGGTCCCTACGAGCAGTACTTC. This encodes CASSLSGGPYEQYF. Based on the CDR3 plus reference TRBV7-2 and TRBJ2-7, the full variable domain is GAGVSQSPSNKVTEKGKDVELRCDPISGHTALYWYRQSLGQGLEFLIYFQGNSAPDKSGLPSDRFSAERTGGSVSTLTIQRTQQEDSAVYLCASSLSGGPYEQYFGPGTRLTVT.

In DNA, the CDR3 is TGTGCCTTCTCCGACAGTTACGAGCAGTACTTC. This encodes CAFSDSYEQYF. The chain links TRBV10-3 to TRBJ2-7; tentatively, D is TRBD1 (5 bases). The V and J ends lost 11 bases and 4 bases respectively, with 12 bases between them. The germline V gene has CDR1 ENHRY and CDR2 SYGVKD. This CDR3 has 11 amino acids.

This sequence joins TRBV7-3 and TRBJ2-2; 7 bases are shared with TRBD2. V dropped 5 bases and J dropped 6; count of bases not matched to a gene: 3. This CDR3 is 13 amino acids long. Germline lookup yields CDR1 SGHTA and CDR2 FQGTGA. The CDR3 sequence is CASSGGGAGELFF. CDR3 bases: TGTGCCAGCAGCGGTGGGGGGGCCGGGGAGCTGTTTTTT.

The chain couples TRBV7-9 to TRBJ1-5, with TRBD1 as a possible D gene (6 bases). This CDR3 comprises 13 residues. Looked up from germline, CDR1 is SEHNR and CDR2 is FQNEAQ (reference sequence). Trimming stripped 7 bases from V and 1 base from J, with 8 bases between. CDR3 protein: CASTDRSNQPQHF. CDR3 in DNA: TGTGCCAGCACTGACAGGAGCAATCAGCCCCAGCATTTT.

CDR3 coding DNA: TGTGCCAGCGGGCCGGGAGTGTACGAGCAGTACTTC. The encoded protein is CASGPGVYEQYF. This rearrangement joins TRBV7-6 to TRBJ2-7; D is perhaps TRBD2 (6 bases). CDR3 length equals 12 residues. Trimming took 8 bases from V and 4 from J, leaving 12 bases between them. The V gene's germline CDR1 is SGHVS and CDR2 FNYEAQ. The variable domain in full, with the rest retrieved from reference TRBV7-6 and TRBJ2-7, is GAGVSQSPRYKVTKRGQDVALRCDPISGHVSLYWYRQALGQGPEFLTYFNYEAQQDKSGLPNDRFSAERPEGSISTLTIQRTEQRDSAMYRCASGPGVYEQYFGPGTRLTVT.

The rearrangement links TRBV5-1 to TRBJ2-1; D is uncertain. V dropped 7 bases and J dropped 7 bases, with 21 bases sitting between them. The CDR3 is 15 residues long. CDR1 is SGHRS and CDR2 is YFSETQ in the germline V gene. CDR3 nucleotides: TGCGCCAGCTCGCCCGACACAGATCTTAGGAATGAGCAGTTCTTC. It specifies CASSPDTDLRNEQFF.

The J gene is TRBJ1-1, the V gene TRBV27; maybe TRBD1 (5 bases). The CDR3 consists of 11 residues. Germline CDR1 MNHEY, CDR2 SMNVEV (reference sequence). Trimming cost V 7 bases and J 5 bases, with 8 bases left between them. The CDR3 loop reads CASTGGTEAFF. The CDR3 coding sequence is TGTGCCAGCACTGGGGGAACTGAAGCTTTCTTT.

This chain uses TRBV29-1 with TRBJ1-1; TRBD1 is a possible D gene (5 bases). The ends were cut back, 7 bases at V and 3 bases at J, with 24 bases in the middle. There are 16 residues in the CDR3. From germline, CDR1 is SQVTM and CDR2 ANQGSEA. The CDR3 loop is CSAEGSSPGGDTEAFF. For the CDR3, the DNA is TGCAGCGCAGAGGGGAGCTCGCCCGGAGGAGACACTGAAGCTTTCTTT.

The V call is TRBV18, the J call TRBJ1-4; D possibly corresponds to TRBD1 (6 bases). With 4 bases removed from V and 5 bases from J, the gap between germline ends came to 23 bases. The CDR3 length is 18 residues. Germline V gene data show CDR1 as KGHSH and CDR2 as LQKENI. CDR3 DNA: TGTGCCAGCTCACTGGAATTAGCCGGGACAAGGACGAATGAAAAACTGTTTTTT. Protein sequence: CASSLELAGTRTNEKLFF.

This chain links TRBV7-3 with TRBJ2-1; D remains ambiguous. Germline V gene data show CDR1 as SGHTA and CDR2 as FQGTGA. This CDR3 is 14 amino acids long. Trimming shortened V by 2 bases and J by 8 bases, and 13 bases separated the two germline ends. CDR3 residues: CASSLSHNTYEQFF. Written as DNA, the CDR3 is TGTGCCAGCAGCTTATCGCATAACACGTATGAGCAGTTCTTC.

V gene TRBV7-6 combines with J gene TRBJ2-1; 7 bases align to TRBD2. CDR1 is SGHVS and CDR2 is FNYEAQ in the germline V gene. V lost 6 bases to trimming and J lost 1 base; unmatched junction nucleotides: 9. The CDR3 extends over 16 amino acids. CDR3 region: CASSRIAGNSYNEQFF. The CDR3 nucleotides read TGTGCCAGCAGTAGAATAGCGGGTAATTCCTACAATGAGCAGTTCTTC. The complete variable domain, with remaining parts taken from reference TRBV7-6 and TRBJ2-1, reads GAGVSQSPRYKVTKRGQDVALRCDPISGHVSLYWYRQALGQGPEFLTYFNYEAQQDKSGLPNDRFSAERPEGSISTLTIQRTEQRDSAMYRCASSRIAGNSYNEQFFGPGTRLTVL.

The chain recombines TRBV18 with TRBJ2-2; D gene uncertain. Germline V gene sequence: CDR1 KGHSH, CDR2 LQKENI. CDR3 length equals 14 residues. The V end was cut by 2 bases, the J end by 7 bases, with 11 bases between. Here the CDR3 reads CASSPVAESGELFF. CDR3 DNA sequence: TGTGCCAGCTCACCAGTGGCGGAGAGCGGGGAGCTGTTTTTT.

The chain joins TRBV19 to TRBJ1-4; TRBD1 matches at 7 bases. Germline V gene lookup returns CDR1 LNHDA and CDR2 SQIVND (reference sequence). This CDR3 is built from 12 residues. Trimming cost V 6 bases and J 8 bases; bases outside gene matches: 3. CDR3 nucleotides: TGTGCCAGTAGAACAGGGGAAGAAAAACTGTTTTTT. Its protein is CASRTGEEKLFF.

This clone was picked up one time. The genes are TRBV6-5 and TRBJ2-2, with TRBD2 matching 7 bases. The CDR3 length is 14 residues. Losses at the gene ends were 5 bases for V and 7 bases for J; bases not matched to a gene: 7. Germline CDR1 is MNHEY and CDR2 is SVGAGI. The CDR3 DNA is TGTGCCAGCAGTAGTCCCGGGACTAACGGGGAGCTGTTTTTT. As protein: CASSSPGTNGELFF.

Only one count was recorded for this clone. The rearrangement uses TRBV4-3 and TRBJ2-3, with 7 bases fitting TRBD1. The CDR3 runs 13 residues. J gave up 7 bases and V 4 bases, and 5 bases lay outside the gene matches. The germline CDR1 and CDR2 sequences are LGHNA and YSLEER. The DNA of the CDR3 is TGCGCCAGCAGCCCTAACAGGGGAAATACGCAGTATTTT. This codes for CASSPNRGNTQYF.

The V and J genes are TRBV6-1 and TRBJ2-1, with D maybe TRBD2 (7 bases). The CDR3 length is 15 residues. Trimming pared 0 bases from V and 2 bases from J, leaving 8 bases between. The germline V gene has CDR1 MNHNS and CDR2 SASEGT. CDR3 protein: CASSEAGGPYNEQFF. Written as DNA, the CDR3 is TGTGCCAGCAGTGAAGCGGGGGGGCCCTACAATGAGCAGTTCTTC.

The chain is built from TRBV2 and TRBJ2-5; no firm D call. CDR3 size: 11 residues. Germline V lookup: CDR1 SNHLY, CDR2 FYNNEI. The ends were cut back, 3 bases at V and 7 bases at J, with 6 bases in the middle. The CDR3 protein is CASSESVTQYF. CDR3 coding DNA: TGTGCCAGCAGTGAGTCGGTGACCCAGTACTTC.

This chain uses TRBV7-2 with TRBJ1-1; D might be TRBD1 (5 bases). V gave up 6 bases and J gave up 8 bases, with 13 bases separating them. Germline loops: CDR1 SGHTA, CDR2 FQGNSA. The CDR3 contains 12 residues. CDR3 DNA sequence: TGTGCCAGCAGTCAACAGTGGACAGAAGCTTTCTTT. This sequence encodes CASSQQWTEAFF. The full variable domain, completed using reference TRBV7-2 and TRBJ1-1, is GAGVSQSPSNKVTEKGKDVELRCDPISGHTALYWYRQSLGQGLEFLIYFQGNSAPDKSGLPSDRFSAERTGGSVSTLTIQRTQQEDSAVYLCASSQQWTEAFFGQGTRLTVV.

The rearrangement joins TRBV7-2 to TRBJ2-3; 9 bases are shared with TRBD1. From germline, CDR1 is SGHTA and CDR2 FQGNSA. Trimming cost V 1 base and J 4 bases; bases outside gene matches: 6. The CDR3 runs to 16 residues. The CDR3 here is CASSLVLGQGADTQYF. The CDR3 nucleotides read TGTGCCAGCAGCTTAGTGTTGGGACAGGGCGCAGATACGCAGTATTTT.

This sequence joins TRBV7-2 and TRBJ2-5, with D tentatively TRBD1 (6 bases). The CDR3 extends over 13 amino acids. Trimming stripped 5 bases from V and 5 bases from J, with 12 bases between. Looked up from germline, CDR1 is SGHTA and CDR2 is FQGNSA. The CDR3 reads CASSAYQGETQYF. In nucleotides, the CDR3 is TGTGCCAGCAGCGCATATCAGGGGGAGACCCAGTACTTC.

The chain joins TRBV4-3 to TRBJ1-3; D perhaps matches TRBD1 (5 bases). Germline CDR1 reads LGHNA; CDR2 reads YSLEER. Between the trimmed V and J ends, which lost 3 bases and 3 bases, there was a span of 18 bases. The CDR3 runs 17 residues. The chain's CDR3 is CASSQAGGQGIGNTIYF. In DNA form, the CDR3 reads TGCGCCAGCAGCCAGGCCGGCGGGCAGGGTATTGGAAACACCATATATTTT.

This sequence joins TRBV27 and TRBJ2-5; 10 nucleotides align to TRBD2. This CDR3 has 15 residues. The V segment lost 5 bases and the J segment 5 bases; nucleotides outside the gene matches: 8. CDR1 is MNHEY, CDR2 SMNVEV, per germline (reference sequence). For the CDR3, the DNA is TGTGCCAGCAGTAGCAGCGGGAGGGCCGGGGAGACCCAGTACTTC. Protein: CASSSSGRAGETQYF.

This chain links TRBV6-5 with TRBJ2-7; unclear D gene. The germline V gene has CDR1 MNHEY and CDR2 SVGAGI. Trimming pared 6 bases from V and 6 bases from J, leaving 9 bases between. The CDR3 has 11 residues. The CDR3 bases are TGTGCCAGCAGACGCTTGAGCGAGCAGTACTTC. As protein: CASRRLSEQYF.